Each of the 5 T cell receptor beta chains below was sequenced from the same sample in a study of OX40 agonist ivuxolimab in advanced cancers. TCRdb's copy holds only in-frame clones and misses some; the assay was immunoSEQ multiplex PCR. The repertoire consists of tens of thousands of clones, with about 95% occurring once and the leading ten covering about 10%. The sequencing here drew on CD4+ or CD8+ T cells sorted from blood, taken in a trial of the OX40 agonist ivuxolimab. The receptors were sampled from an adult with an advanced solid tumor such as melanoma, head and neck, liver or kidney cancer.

The CDR3 sequence is CASSSAPLDRGTEAFF. DNA of the CDR3: TGTGCCAGCAGCTCAGCCCCCCTGGACAGGGGAACTGAAGCTTTCTTT. The V call is TRBV11-3, the J call TRBJ1-1; 9 positions agree with TRBD1. The CDR3 consists of 16 residues. The germline V gene has CDR1 SGHNT and CDR2 YENEEA. The V and J ends lost 4 bases and 5 bases, in that order; junction bases with no gene match: 11.

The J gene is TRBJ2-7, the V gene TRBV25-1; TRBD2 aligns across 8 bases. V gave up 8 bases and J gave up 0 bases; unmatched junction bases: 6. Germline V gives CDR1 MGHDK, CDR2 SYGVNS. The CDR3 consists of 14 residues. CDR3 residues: CASCPGLDSYEQYF. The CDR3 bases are TGTGCCAGCTGTCCGGGACTAGACTCCTACGAGCAGTACTTC.

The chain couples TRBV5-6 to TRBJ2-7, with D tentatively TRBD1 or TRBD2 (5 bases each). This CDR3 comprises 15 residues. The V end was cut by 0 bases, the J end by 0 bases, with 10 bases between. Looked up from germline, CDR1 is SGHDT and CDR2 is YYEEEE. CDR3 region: CASSLVGTASYEQYF. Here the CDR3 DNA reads TGTGCCAGCAGCTTGGTCGGGACGGCCTCCTACGAGCAGTACTTC. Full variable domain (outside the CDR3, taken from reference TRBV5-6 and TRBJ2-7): DAGVTQSPTHLIKTRGQQVTLRCSPKSGHDTVSWYQQALGQGPQFIFQYYEEEERQRGNFPDRFSGHQFPNYSSELNVNALLLGDSALYLCASSLVGTASYEQYFGPGTRLTVT.

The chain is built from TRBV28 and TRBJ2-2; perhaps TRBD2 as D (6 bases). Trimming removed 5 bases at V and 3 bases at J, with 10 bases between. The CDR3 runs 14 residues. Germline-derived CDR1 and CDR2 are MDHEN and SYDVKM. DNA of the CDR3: TGTGCCAGCAGTCGGGGGTACGACACCGGGGAGCTGTTTTTT. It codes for CASSRGYDTGELFF.

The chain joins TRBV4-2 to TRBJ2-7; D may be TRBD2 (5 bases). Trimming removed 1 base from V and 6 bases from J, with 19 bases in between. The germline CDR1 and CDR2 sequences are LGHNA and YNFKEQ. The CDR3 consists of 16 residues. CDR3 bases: TGTGCCAGCAGCCAAGGGGGTATGACGGGAACCCTCGAGCAGTACTTC. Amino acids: CASSQGGMTGTLEQYF.